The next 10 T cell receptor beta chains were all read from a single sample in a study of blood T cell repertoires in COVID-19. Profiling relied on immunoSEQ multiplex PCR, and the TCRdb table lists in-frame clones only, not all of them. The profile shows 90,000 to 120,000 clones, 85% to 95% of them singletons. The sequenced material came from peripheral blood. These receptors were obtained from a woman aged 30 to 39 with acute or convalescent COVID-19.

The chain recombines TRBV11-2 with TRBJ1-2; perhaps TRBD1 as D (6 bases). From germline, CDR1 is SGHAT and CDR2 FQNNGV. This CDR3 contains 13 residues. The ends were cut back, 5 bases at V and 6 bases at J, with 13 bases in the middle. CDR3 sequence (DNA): TGTGCCAGCAGCATCTACACAGGGAATGGCTACACCTTC. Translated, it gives CASSIYTGNGYTF.

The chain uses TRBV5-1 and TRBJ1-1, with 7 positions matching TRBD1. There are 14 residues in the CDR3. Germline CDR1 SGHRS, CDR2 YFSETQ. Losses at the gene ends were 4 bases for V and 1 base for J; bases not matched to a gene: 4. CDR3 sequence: CASSVGQSNTEAFF. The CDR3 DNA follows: TGCGCCAGCAGCGTGGGACAGTCGAACACTGAAGCTTTCTTT.

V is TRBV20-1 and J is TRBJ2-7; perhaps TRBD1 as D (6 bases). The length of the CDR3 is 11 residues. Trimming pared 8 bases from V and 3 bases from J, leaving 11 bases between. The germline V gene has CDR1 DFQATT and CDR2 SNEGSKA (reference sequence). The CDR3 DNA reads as TGCAGTACAAGACAGGTCTACGAGCAGTACTTC. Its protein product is CSTRQVYEQYF.

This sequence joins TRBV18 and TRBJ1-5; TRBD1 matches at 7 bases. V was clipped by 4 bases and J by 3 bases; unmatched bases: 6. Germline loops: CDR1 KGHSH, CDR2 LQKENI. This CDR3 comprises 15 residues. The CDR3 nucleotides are TGTGCCAGCTCACTGGAGACAGGGTTCAATCAGCCCCAGCATTTT. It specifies CASSLETGFNQPQHF.

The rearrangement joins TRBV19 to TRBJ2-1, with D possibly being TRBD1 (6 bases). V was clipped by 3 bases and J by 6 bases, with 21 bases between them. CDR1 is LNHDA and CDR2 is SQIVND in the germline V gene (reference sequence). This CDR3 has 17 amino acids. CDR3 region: CASSIPSLTGSGNEQFF. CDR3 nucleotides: TGTGCCAGTAGTATCCCCTCCCTGACAGGCTCGGGCAATGAGCAGTTCTTC.

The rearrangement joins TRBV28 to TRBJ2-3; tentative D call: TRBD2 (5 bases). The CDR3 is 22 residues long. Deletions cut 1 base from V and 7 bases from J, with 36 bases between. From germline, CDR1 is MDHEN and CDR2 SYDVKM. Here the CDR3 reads CASSLSRDFWDRAAHRRYTQYF. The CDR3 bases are TGTGCCAGCAGTTTATCTAGAGACTTTTGGGATCGGGCCGCGCATCGGAGGTATACGCAGTATTTT.

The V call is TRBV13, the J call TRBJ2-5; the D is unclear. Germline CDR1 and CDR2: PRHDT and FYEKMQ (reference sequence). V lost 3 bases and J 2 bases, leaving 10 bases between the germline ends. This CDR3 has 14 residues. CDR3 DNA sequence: TGTGCCAGCAGCTTGGGCAGAAAACAAGAGACCCAGTACTTC. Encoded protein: CASSLGRKQETQYF.

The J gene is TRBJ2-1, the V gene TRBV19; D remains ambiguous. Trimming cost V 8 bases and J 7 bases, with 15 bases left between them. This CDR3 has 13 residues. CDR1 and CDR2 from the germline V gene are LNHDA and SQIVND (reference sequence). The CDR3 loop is CASGLGQPNEQFF. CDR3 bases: TGTGCCAGTGGGTTGGGCCAGCCGAATGAGCAGTTCTTC.

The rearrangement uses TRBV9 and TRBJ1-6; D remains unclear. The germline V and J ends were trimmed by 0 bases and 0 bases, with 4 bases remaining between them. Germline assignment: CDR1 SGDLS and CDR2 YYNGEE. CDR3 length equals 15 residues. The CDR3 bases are TGTGCCAGCAGCGTAGGGAGCTCCTATAATTCACCCCTCCACTTT. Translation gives CASSVGSSYNSPLHF.

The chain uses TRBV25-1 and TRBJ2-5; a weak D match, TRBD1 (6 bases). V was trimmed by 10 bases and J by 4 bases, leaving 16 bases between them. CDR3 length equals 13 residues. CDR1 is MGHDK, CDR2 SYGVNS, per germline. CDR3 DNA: TGTGCCACCATTAAGGAAGGGGGAGAGACCCAGTACTTC. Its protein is CATIKEGGETQYF.